Each of the 21 T cell receptor beta chains below was sequenced from the same sample in a study of beta chain features in type 1 diabetes. Study findings and constraints: Type 1 diabetes patients had TCRB CDR3s that were shorter (moderately but significantly so) in all four CD4+ subsets.

The antigens for these receptors are not known. The sequenced template was cDNA made from the entire isolated RNA. The protocol was immunoSEQ multiplex PCR, while the TCRdb copy is restricted to in-frame clones and leaves out a portion. This repertoire shows a few hundred thousand clones, 9.5% to 10% found once; its top ten account for roughly 0.6%. Sequenced: central memory CD4+ T cells from blood. These TCRs come from a young man with type 1 diabetes.

In its sample, this clone was seen a few times. The chain employs TRBV7-8 and TRBJ1-1, with no clear D. The ends were cut back, 5 bases at V and 2 bases at J, with 9 bases in the middle. There are 13 residues in the CDR3. Per germline, CDR1 SGHVS and CDR2 FQNEAQ. CDR3: CASSRVSNTEAFF. CDR3 coding DNA: TGTGCCAGCAGCCGTGTCTCAAACACTGAAGCTTTCTTT.

This clone appeared many times. The gene calls are TRBV7-2 and TRBJ1-5; tentatively, D is TRBD1 (5 bases). Germline lookup yields CDR1 SGHTA and CDR2 FQGNSA. The CDR3 extends over 13 amino acids. Trimming took 4 bases from V and 7 from J, leaving 11 bases between them. This CDR3 reads CASSWDGIQPQHF. CDR3 coding DNA: TGTGCCAGCAGCTGGGACGGTATCCAGCCCCAGCATTTT.

The V call is TRBV19, the J call TRBJ2-2; 13 nucleotides match TRBD2. This CDR3 contains 17 residues. J gave up 2 bases and V 3 bases, and 3 bases lay outside the gene matches. From germline, CDR1 is LNHDA and CDR2 SQIVND (reference sequence). CDR3 in amino acids: CASSMWGLAGNTGELFF. CDR3 nucleotides: TGTGCCAGTAGTATGTGGGGACTAGCGGGAAACACCGGGGAGCTGTTTTTT.

This clone was seen many times. V gene TRBV30 combines with J gene TRBJ2-2, with D possibly TRBD1 on 6 matching bases. The CDR3 has 14 residues. Germline V lookup: CDR1 GTSNPN, CDR2 SVGIG (reference sequence). V gave up 7 bases and J gave up 1 base, with 13 bases separating them. The CDR3 loop reads CASQGRVNTGELFF. The DNA for the CDR3 is TGTGCCTCACAGGGCCGCGTGAACACCGGGGAGCTGTTTTTT.

This clone was observed many times. The chain employs TRBV27 and TRBJ1-2; 7 nucleotides match TRBD1. Germline CDR1 is MNHEY and CDR2 is SMNVEV (reference sequence). The CDR3 totals 14 residues. The ends lost 7 bases at V and 7 bases at J; junction bases unmatched: 12. The CDR3 here is CASTPAAGTVGYTF. CDR3 sequence (DNA): TGTGCCAGCACCCCCGCGGCAGGGACAGTTGGCTACACCTTC.

This clone was detected a few times. The chain carries TRBV19 and TRBJ1-3; 7 bases fit TRBD1. Germline-derived CDR1 and CDR2 are LNHDA and SQIVND (reference sequence). The CDR3 totals 16 residues. V lost 6 bases and J lost 0; bases outside the gene matches: 8. The CDR3 sequence: CASRLTRDSSGNTIYF. The CDR3 nucleotides read TGTGCCAGTAGACTTACACGGGACAGCTCTGGAAACACCATATATTTT.

Only a few counts were recorded for this clone. The CDR3 region has the DNA TGTGCCAGCAGTTTCTGGGGGACCTCCTACGAGCAGTACTTC. This encodes CASSFWGTSYEQYF. This chain joins TRBV28 and TRBJ2-7; the D gene could be TRBD1 or TRBD2 (5 bases each). In germline, CDR1 is MDHEN, CDR2 SYDVKM. This CDR3 region has 14 residues. V lost 3 bases, J lost 0 bases, and 9 bases lay in between.

V gene TRBV7-3 combines with J gene TRBJ1-1; D is uncertain. Germline V lookup: CDR1 SGHTA, CDR2 FQGTGA. V lost 3 bases and J 5 bases, leaving 10 bases between the germline ends. This CDR3 is built from 13 residues. For the CDR3, the DNA is TGTGCCAGCAGCTTTGCGTCGGGAACTGAAGCTTTCTTT. This gives the protein CASSFASGTEAFF.

J is TRBJ2-3 and V is TRBV6-1; no definite D call. The CDR3 totals 15 residues. V lost 5 bases and J 2 bases, leaving 14 bases between the germline ends. Germline assignment: CDR1 MNHNS and CDR2 SASEGT. The CDR3 sequence: CASSSPGAYTDTQYF. The CDR3 bases are TGTGCCAGCAGTTCACCAGGAGCGTACACAGATACGCAGTATTTT.

The rearrangement joins TRBV9 to TRBJ2-7; TRBD2 matches at 8 bases. The V gene end was trimmed by 6 bases and the J gene end by 3 bases; junction bases not matched to a gene: 11. The CDR3 covers 15 residues. Germline values: CDR1 SGDLS, CDR2 YYNGEE. For the CDR3, the DNA is TGTGCCAGCACCCGGGGACTAGTCGGAGGCTACGAGCAGTACTTC. The encoded protein is CASTRGLVGGYEQYF.

This clone was observed a handful of times. The CDR3 region is CSGGARRAETQYF. The DNA of the CDR3 is TGCAGCGGGGGGGCGCGTCGGGCGGAGACCCAGTACTTC. V and J are TRBV29-1 and TRBJ2-5; D may correspond to TRBD1 or TRBD2 (6 bases each). The V end lost 7 bases, the J end lost 5 bases, and 17 bases lay between the germline ends. CDR3 length: 13 amino acids. Per the germline V gene, CDR1 is SQVTM and CDR2 is ANQGSEA.

This clone was seen only a few times. The V call is TRBV7-9, the J call TRBJ1-1; no clear D. The CDR3 sequence is 15 residues long. V gave up 5 bases and J gave up 3 bases, with 16 bases separating them. Germline V gene lookup returns CDR1 SEHNR and CDR2 FQNEAQ (reference sequence). The DNA of the CDR3 is TGTGCCAGCAGCCGATCACAGTCGGGAGACACTGAAGCTTTCTTT. It is translated as CASSRSQSGDTEAFF.

This clone was observed a handful of times. The CDR3 sequence is CAWSFGAREQYF. CDR3 nucleotides: TGTGCCTGGAGTTTTGGGGCCCGCGAGCAGTACTTC. The chain joins TRBV30 to TRBJ2-7, with D perhaps matching TRBD1 (5 bases). From germline, CDR1 is GTSNPN and CDR2 SVGIG (reference sequence). CDR3 length: 12 amino acids. V lost 2 bases, J lost 6 bases, and 11 bases lay in between. The complete variable domain, with remaining parts taken from reference TRBV30 and TRBJ2-7, reads SQTIHQWPATLVQPVGSPLSLECTVEGTSNPNLYWYRQAAGRGLQLLFYSVGIGQISSEVPQNLSASRPQDRQFILSSKKLLLSDSGFYLCAWSFGAREQYFGPGTRLTVT.

The sample holds a few counts of this clone. The chain carries TRBV18 and TRBJ2-7; maybe TRBD1 (6 bases). Trimming left V 2 bases short and J 4 bases short, with 12 bases between. CDR1 is KGHSH, CDR2 LQKENI, per germline. The CDR3 runs 14 residues. The CDR3 protein is CASSPARQAYEQYF. Written as DNA, the CDR3 is TGTGCCAGCTCACCAGCCCGACAGGCATACGAGCAGTACTTC.

The chain recombines TRBV10-3 with TRBJ1-1, with 9 bases identical to TRBD1. The CDR3 length is 15 residues. V lost 2 bases and J lost 4; bases outside the gene matches: 5. CDR1 and CDR2 (germline): ENHRY, SYGVKD. DNA of the CDR3: TGTGCCATCAGTGAGCCGGGACAGGGAAGCACTGAAGCTTTCTTT. This gives the protein CAISEPGQGSTEAFF.

This clone was observed a handful of times. The J gene is TRBJ1-1, the V gene TRBV7-9, with D possibly being TRBD1 (5 bases). Trimming shortened V by 4 bases and J by 0 bases, and 15 bases separated the two germline ends. The CDR3 spans 16 residues. The germline CDR1 and CDR2 sequences are SEHNR and FQNEAQ (reference sequence). CDR3 DNA sequence: TGTGCCAGCAGCTCCTGGTCCGGGGGAGTGAACACTGAAGCTTTCTTT. Translated, it gives CASSSWSGGVNTEAFF.

The chain has TRBV11-3 and TRBJ2-7, with TRBD1 identical over 7 bases. Losses at the gene ends were 5 bases for V and 7 bases for J; bases not matched to a gene: 11. The CDR3 totals 14 residues. CDR1 and CDR2 from the germline V gene are SGHNT and YENEEA. The CDR3 loop is CASSPGTERVEQYF. The CDR3 nucleotides read TGTGCCAGCAGCCCCGGGACAGAGAGGGTAGAGCAGTACTTC. Drawing the rest from reference TRBV11-3 and TRBJ2-7, the complete variable domain is EAGVVQSPRYKIIEKKQPVAFWCNPISGHNTLYWYLQNLGQGPELLIRYENEEAVDDSQLPKDRFSAERLKGVDSTLKIQPAELGDSAVYLCASSPGTERVEQYFGPGTRLTVT.

The chain recombines TRBV7-8 with TRBJ2-7, with a weak D call TRBD1 (5 bases). Germline V gene lookup returns CDR1 SGHVS and CDR2 FQNEAQ. The CDR3 covers 14 residues. Trimming left V 5 bases short and J 0 bases short, with 11 bases between. CDR3 sequence (DNA): TGTGCCAGCAGCCCCGTGGACAACTCCTACGAGCAGTACTTC. Its protein is CASSPVDNSYEQYF.

This sequence joins TRBV19 and TRBJ2-3; the match to TRBD2 covers 7 bases. V lost 8 bases and J lost 5; bases outside the gene matches: 7. The CDR3 runs to 13 residues. Germline V CDR1 and CDR2: LNHDA, SQIVND (reference sequence). The CDR3 sequence is CASGPLAGDTQYF. The CDR3, as DNA: TGTGCCAGTGGGCCCTTAGCGGGAGATACGCAGTATTTT.

The V gene is TRBV4-1, the J gene TRBJ1-5, with D perhaps TRBD1 (5 bases). The CDR3 has 15 amino acids. The V gene's germline CDR1 is MGHRA and CDR2 YSYEKL. V gave up 0 bases and J gave up 9 bases, with 15 bases separating them. The CDR3 protein is CASSQDAAGLVPQHF. The CDR3 DNA sequence: TGCGCCAGCAGCCAAGATGCCGCGGGGCTTGTGCCCCAGCATTTT.

This chain uses TRBV7-2 with TRBJ2-3, with TRBD2 matching over 8 bases. CDR3 length: 16 residues. CDR1 is SGHTA and CDR2 is FQGNSA in the germline V gene. The J segment lost 4 bases and the V segment lost 6 bases, leaving 12 bases of the junction unmatched. CDR3 DNA sequence: TGTGCCAGCAGACGTTTCCAGGGACTAGTCCCAGATACGCAGTATTTT. Residues: CASRRFQGLVPDTQYF.